Each of the 24 T cell receptor beta chains below was sequenced from the same sample in a study of cytomegalovirus exposure and HLA in healthy donors. PCR amplification relied on 60 Vbeta primers (plus 13 Jbeta primers). TCRdb's copy holds only in-frame clones and misses some; the assay was immunoSEQ multiplex PCR. This table holds under 200,000 clones, about 13% found once. Sequencing was done on a sample of PBMCs. These receptors were taken from a man over 45 in good health and CMV-seropositive.

Details on this clone: Other nucleotide sequences in the sample specify the same CDR3. The chain uses TRBV11-2 and TRBJ2-5, with D uncertain. The germline gives CDR1 SGHAT, CDR2 FQNNGV. The CDR3 is 12 amino acids. V lost 0 bases and J lost 5, with 4 bases in between. CDR3 sequence (DNA): TGTGCCAGCAGCTTAGATCGTGAGACCCAGTACTTC. Its translation: CASSLDRETQYF.

This clone was seen a handful of times. The V call is TRBV5-4, the J call TRBJ2-2; D ambiguous. Germline V CDR1 and CDR2: SGHNT, YYREEE (reference sequence). The CDR3 has 13 residues. V was shortened by 4 bases and J by 3 bases, with 7 bases between the two germline ends. The CDR3 protein is CASSGLHTGELFF. The CDR3 DNA is TGTGCCAGCAGCGGCCTTCACACCGGGGAGCTGTTTTTT.

CDR3 coding DNA: TGCGCCAGCAGCCGGGGGGACAGGGAAGGGGAGACCCAGTACTTC. Protein product: CASSRGDREGETQYF. This chain connects TRBV5-1 to TRBJ2-5; TRBD1 matches at 9 bases. V trimming: 4 bases; J trimming: 5 bases; junction bases outside the gene matches: 9. CDR3 length: 15 residues. Germline CDR1 is SGHRS and CDR2 is YFSETQ. The full variable domain, with the rest looked up from reference TRBV5-1 and TRBJ2-5, is KAGVTQTPRYLIKTRGQQVTLSCSPISGHRSVSWYQQTPGQGLQFLFEYFSETQRNKGNFPGRFSGRQFSNSRSEMNVSTLELGDSALYLCASSRGDREGETQYFGPGTRLLVL.

The table lists this clone with a few counts. The J gene is TRBJ1-6, the V gene TRBV7-2; the D is unclear. Per germline, CDR1 SGHTA and CDR2 FQGNSA. Trimming stripped 4 bases from V and 2 bases from J, with 12 bases between. The CDR3 runs 16 residues. The CDR3 DNA reads as TGTGCCAGCAGCTCGCGACACGTTACCTATAATTCACCCCTCCACTTT. It is translated as CASSSRHVTYNSPLHF. Full variable domain (remainder filled in from reference TRBV7-2 and TRBJ1-6): GAGVSQSPSNKVTEKGKDVELRCDPISGHTALYWYRQSLGQGLEFLIYFQGNSAPDKSGLPSDRFSAERTGGSVSTLTIQRTQQEDSAVYLCASSSRHVTYNSPLHFGNGTRLTVT.

This clone was observed a few times. V gene TRBV19 combines with J gene TRBJ1-2, with 7 bases matching TRBD1. CDR1 and CDR2 (germline): LNHDA, SQIVND (reference sequence). There are 16 residues in the CDR3. J gave up 6 bases and V 1 base, and 11 bases lay outside the gene matches. CDR3 DNA sequence: TGTGCCAGTAGTATAGTCCCCGCCGACAGGGTGGATGGCTACACCTTC. It encodes CASSIVPADRVDGYTF.

A few counts support this clone. The CDR3 here is CASSGPKEAARQPYYGYTF. In DNA form, the CDR3 reads TGTGCCAGCTCCGGTCCTAAGGAGGCTGCCCGGCAACCCTACTATGGCTACACCTTC. This sequence joins TRBV7-2 and TRBJ1-2; D ambiguous. Trimming left V 8 bases short and J 3 bases short, with 31 bases between. This CDR3 comprises 19 residues. In germline, CDR1 is SGHTA, CDR2 FQGNSA. The full variable domain, in which reference TRBV7-2 and TRBJ1-2 provide the parts outside the CDR3, is GAGVSQSPSNKVTEKGKDVELRCDPISGHTALYWYRQSLGQGLEFLIYFQGNSAPDKSGLPSDRFSAERTGGSVSTLTIQRTQQEDSAVYLCASSGPKEAARQPYYGYTFGSGTRLTVV.

This clone was seen only a few times. The chain links TRBV2 to TRBJ1-5, with unresolved D. V gave up 5 bases and J gave up 4 bases, with 9 bases separating them. The CDR3 contains 13 residues. The V gene's germline CDR1 is SNHLY and CDR2 FYNNEI. The DNA of the CDR3 is TGTGCCAGCAGTCCAGGTAGTAATCAGCCCCAGCATTTT. Amino acids: CASSPGSNQPQHF.

The J gene is TRBJ2-1, the V gene TRBV7-8; TRBD1 aligns across 9 bases. V trimming: 7 bases; J trimming: 6 bases; junction bases outside the gene matches: 13. The V gene's germline CDR1 is SGHVS and CDR2 FQNEAQ. The CDR3 runs 16 residues. CDR3 coding DNA: TGTGCCAGCATCGCCCACGGGACAGGGACTCGCAATGAGCAGTTCTTC. Its translation is CASIAHGTGTRNEQFF.

The V call is TRBV11-3, the J call TRBJ2-5; no clear D. CDR1 SGHNT and CDR2 YENEEA come from the germline V gene. The CDR3 is made up of 12 amino acids. Trimming stripped 3 bases from V and 5 bases from J, with 7 bases between. The CDR3 sequence is CASSFKRETQYF. DNA for the CDR3: TGTGCCAGCAGCTTTAAGAGGGAGACCCAGTACTTC.

The V and J genes are TRBV5-6 and TRBJ1-1; the D gene is possibly TRBD1 (6 bases). CDR3 length equals 15 residues. In germline, CDR1 is SGHDT, CDR2 YYEEEE. V was shortened by 2 bases and J by 4 bases, with 15 bases between the two germline ends. The CDR3 DNA follows: TGTGCCAGCAGCTTCTTAATAGTAGGGGGCACTGAAGCTTTCTTT. This codes for CASSFLIVGGTEAFF.

There are a few counts of this clone. V gene TRBV7-2 combines with J gene TRBJ1-2; 7 bases are shared with TRBD1. The CDR3 covers 15 residues. Germline CDR1 reads SGHTA; CDR2 reads FQGNSA. Trimming removed 4 bases from V and 4 bases from J; junction bases left unmatched: 9. CDR3 in amino acids: CASSSRQGSTYGYTF. CDR3 coding DNA: TGTGCCAGCAGCTCCCGACAGGGCTCTACCTATGGCTACACCTTC.

To note about this clone: This sample includes further DNA sequences coding for the same CDR3. The genes are TRBV19 and TRBJ1-2; the D gene is possibly TRBD1 (6 bases). The length of the CDR3 is 13 residues. CDR1 and CDR2 from the germline V gene are LNHDA and SQIVND (reference sequence). Trimming removed 9 bases from V and 3 bases from J, with 14 bases in between. This CDR3 reads CASTRGGYYGYTF. The CDR3 bases are TGTGCCAGCACCCGAGGGGGATACTATGGCTACACCTTC.

This clone was counted between two and nine times. V gene TRBV4-3 combines with J gene TRBJ2-5; D possibly corresponds to TRBD2 (6 bases). The CDR3 spans 16 residues. Trimming stripped 2 bases from V and 2 bases from J, with 15 bases between. CDR1 and CDR2 (germline): LGHNA, YSLEER. CDR3 coding DNA: TGCGCCAGCAGCCAATGGGGCGGGGCGATTCAAGAGACCCAGTACTTC. Its protein is CASSQWGGAIQETQYF.

This clone was counted between two and nine times. In DNA, the CDR3 is TGTGCCAGCAGCTTTCGGACTAGCCGGTTTAATGAGCAGTTCTTC. Amino acid sequence: CASSFRTSRFNEQFF. The chain is built from TRBV7-8 and TRBJ2-1; TRBD2 aligns across 8 bases. Germline V gives CDR1 SGHVS, CDR2 FQNEAQ. Trimming cost V 3 bases and J 7 bases; bases outside gene matches: 8. The CDR3 runs 15 residues.

This rearrangement joins TRBV7-6 to TRBJ2-2; no clear D gene. Trimming pared 2 bases from V and 3 bases from J, leaving 7 bases between. This CDR3 is built from 14 residues. Germline CDR1 SGHVS, CDR2 FNYEAQ. The CDR3 loop reads CASSLSVYTGELFF. The DNA of the CDR3 is TGTGCCAGCAGCTTATCCGTGTACACCGGGGAGCTGTTTTTT.

V gene TRBV18 combines with J gene TRBJ2-2; 9 nucleotides agree with TRBD1. V lost 7 bases, J lost 3 bases, and 6 bases stayed unmatched. The CDR3 covers 15 residues. Germline V gene sequence: CDR1 KGHSH, CDR2 LQKENI. The CDR3 DNA is TGTGCCAGCTTTCAGGGACAGGGCGACACCGGGGAGCTGTTTTTT. Translating it yields CASFQGQGDTGELFF.

Only a few counts were recorded for this clone. The gene calls are TRBV4-2 and TRBJ2-3; 9 positions match TRBD2. The CDR3 consists of 16 residues. V was clipped by 5 bases and J by 7 bases; unmatched bases: 13. Germline-derived CDR1 and CDR2 are LGHNA and YNFKEQ. As DNA, the CDR3 is TGTGCCAGCAGCTCTCCGCCGGCGGGGGGGCCATATACGCAGTATTTT. Its translation: CASSSPPAGGPYTQYF.

The chain is built from TRBV19 and TRBJ2-5, with TRBD1 identical over 9 bases. Losses at the gene ends were 5 bases for V and 3 bases for J; bases not matched to a gene: 4. Germline CDR1 and CDR2: LNHDA and SQIVND (reference sequence). This CDR3 spans 14 amino acids. The CDR3 nucleotides read TGTGCCAGTAGTGGCCGGGACAGGGAAGAGACCCAGTACTTC. It yields the protein CASSGRDREETQYF. The entire variable domain, with the rest obtained from reference TRBV19 and TRBJ2-5, is as follows: DGGITQSPKYLFRKEGQNVTLSCEQNLNHDAMYWYRQDPGQGLRLIYYSQIVNDFQKGDIAEGYSVSREKKESFPLTVTSAQKNPTAFYLCASSGRDREETQYFGPGTRLLVL.

This clone was detected a few times. The chain links TRBV6-5 to TRBJ1-2; D is uncertain. CDR3 length: 13 amino acids. The V end was cut by 6 bases, the J end by 2 bases, with 10 bases between. Per germline, CDR1 MNHEY and CDR2 SVGAGI. CDR3 DNA sequence: TGTGCCAGCAGCGTGACAAGAAACTATGGCTACACCTTC. This codes for CASSVTRNYGYTF.

J is TRBJ2-7 and V is TRBV5-1, with a tentative D call TRBD2 (5 bases). V shed 1 base and J shed 6 bases, with 8 bases lying between them. The germline V gene encodes CDR1 SGHRS and CDR2 YFSETQ. The CDR3 totals 12 residues. CDR3 DNA: TGCGCCAGCAGCTTGAGAGGAGGCGAGCAGTACTTC. It codes for CASSLRGGEQYF. The whole variable domain, filled in from reference TRBV5-1 and TRBJ2-7, reads KAGVTQTPRYLIKTRGQQVTLSCSPISGHRSVSWYQQTPGQGLQFLFEYFSETQRNKGNFPGRFSGRQFSNSRSEMNVSTLELGDSALYLCASSLRGGEQYFGPGTRLTVT.

The rearrangement uses TRBV28 and TRBJ1-2; unclear D gene. V lost 6 bases, J lost 3 bases, and 11 bases lay in between. The CDR3 runs to 13 residues. Germline loops: CDR1 MDHEN, CDR2 SYDVKM. The CDR3 DNA is TGTGCCAGCAGCCCCGGGGTGGACTATGGCTACACCTTC. This translates into CASSPGVDYGYTF.

V and J are TRBV19 and TRBJ1-2; a possible D gene is TRBD1 (6 bases). From germline, CDR1 is LNHDA and CDR2 SQIVND (reference sequence). This CDR3 has 13 residues. V was pared by 1 base and J by 6 bases, with 9 bases between. DNA of the CDR3: TGTGCCAGTAGTATAGGGGCAGGGGATGGCTACACCTTC. It codes for CASSIGAGDGYTF.

This clone was detected a few times. The rearrangement links TRBV18 to TRBJ2-7; D gene unclear. Trimming left V 2 bases short and J 2 bases short, with 7 bases between. This CDR3 is 13 amino acids long. Germline CDR1 KGHSH, CDR2 LQKENI. This CDR3 is CASSPGQTYEQYF. DNA of the CDR3: TGTGCCAGCTCACCAGGCCAAACCTACGAGCAGTACTTC.

This clone was counted between two and nine times. The chain carries TRBV30 and TRBJ2-1; 7 bases align to TRBD1. Trimming removed 3 bases from V and 5 bases from J; junction bases left unmatched: 1. The CDR3 spans 12 residues. Germline-derived CDR1 and CDR2 are GTSNPN and SVGIG (reference sequence). In DNA, the CDR3 is TGTGCCTGGAGCGGACAGGACAATGAGCAGTTCTTC. Residues: CAWSGQDNEQFF.